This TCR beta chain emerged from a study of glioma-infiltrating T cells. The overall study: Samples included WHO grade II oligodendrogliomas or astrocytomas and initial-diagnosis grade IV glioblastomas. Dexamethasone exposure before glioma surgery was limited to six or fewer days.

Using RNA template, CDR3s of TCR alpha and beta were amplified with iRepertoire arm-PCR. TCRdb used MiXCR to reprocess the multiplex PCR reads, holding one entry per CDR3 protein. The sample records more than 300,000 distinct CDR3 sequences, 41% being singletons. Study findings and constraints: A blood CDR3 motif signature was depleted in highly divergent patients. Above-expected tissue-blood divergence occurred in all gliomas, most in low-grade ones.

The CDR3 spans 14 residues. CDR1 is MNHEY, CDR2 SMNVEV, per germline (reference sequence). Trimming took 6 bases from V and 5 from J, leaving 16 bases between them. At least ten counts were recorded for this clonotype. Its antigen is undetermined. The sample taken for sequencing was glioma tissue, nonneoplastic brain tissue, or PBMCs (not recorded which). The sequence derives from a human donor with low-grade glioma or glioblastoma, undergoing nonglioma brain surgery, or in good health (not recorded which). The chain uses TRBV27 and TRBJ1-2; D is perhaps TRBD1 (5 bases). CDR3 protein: CASRAGWGVYGYTF. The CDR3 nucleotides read TGTGCCAGCAGGGCGGGGTGGGGGGTTTATGGCTACACCTTC.